This entry concerns a single TCR beta chain. This record comes from a study of OX40 agonist ivuxolimab in advanced cancers. Assay: immunoSEQ multiplex PCR; the TCRdb copy retains only in-frame clones and omits some. The sample comprises about 50,000 clones, roughly 90% of which are singletons, and around 0.61% rests with the top ten. This CDR3 is built from 15 residues. The germline gives CDR1 SGHRS, CDR2 YFSETQ. The V and J ends lost 2 bases and 1 base respectively, with 11 bases between them. The sequences come from CD4+ or CD8+ T cells sorted from blood, collected in a trial of the OX40 agonist ivuxolimab. The gene calls are TRBV5-1 and TRBJ2-3; perhaps TRBD2 as D (6 bases). The TCR was taken from an adult with an advanced solid tumor such as melanoma, head and neck, liver or kidney cancer. CDR3 loop: CASSFSGGGTDTQYF. The CDR3 region has the DNA TGCGCCAGCAGCTTCTCTGGCGGGGGCACAGATACGCAGTATTTT.